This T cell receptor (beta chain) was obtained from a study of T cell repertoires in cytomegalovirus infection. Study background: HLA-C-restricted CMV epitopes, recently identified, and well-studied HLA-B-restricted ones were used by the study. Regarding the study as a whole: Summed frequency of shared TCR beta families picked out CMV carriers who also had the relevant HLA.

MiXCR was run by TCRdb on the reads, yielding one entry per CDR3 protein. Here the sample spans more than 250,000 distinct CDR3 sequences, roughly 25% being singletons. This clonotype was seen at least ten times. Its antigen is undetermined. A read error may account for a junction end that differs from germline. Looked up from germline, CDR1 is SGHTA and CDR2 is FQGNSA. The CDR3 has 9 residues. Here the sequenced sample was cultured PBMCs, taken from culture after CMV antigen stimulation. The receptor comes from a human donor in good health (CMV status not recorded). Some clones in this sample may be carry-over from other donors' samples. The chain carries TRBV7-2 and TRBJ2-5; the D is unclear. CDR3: CASSLDSRF. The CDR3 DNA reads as TGTGCCAGCAGCTTAGATAGTCGGTTC.